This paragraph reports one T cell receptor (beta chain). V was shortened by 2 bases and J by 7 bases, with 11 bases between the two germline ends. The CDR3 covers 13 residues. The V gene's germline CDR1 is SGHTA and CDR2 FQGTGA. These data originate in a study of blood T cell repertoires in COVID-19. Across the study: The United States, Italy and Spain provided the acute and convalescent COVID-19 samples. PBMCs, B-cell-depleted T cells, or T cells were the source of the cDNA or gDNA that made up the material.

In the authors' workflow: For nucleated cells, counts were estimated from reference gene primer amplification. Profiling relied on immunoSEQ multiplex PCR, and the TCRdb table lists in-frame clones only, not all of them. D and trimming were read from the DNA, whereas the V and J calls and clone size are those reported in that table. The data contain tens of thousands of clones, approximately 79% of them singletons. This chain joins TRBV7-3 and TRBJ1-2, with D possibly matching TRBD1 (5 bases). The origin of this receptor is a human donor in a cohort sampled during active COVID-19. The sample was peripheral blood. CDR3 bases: TGTGCCAGCAGCTTAGAAGGGGCTGGTGGCTACACCTTC. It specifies CASSLEGAGGYTF.